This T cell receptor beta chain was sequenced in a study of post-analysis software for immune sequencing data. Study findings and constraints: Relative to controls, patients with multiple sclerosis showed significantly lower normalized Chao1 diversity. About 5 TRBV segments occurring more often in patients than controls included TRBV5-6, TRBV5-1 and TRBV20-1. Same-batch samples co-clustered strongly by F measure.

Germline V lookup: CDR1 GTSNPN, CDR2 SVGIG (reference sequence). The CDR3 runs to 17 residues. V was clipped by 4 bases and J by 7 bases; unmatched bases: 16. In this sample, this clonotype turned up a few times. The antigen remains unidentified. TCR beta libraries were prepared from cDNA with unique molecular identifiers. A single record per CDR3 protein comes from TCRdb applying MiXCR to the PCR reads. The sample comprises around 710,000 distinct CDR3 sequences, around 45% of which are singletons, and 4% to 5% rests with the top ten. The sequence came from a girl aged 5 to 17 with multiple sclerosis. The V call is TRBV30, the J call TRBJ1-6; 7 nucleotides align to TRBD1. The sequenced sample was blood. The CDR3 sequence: CAWTKEGALTENSPLHF. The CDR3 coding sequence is TGTGCCTGGACCAAGGAGGGGGCGTTAACGGAGAATTCACCCCTCCACTTT.